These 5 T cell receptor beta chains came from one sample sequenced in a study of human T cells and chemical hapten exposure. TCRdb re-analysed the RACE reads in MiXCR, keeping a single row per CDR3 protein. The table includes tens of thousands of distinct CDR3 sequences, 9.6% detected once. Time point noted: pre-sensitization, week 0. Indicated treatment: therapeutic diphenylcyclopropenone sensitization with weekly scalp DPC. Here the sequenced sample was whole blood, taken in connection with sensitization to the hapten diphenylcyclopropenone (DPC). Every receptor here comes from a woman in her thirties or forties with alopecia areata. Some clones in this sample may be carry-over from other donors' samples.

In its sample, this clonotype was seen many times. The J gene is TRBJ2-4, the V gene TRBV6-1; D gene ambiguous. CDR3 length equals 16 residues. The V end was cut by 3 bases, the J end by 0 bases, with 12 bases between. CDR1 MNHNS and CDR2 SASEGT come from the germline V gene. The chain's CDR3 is CASSDEEILAKNIQYF. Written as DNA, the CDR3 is TGTGCCAGCAGTGACGAGGAAATACTAGCCAAAAACATTCAGTACTTC.

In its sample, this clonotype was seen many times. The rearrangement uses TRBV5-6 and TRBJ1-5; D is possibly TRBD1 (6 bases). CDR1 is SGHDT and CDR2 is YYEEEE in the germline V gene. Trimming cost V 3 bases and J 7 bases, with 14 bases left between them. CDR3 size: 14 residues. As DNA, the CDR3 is TGTGCCAGCAGCTGGGACAAAGTCTTACAGCCCCAGCATTTT. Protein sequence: CASSWDKVLQPQHF.

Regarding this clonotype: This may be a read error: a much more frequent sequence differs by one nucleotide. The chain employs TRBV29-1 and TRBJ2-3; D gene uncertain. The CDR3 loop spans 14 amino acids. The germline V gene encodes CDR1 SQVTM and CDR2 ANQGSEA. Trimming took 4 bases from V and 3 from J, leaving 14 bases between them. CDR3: CSVVTATGTDTQYF. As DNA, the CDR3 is TGCAGCGTTGTTACAGCGACCGGTACAGATACGCAGTATTTT.

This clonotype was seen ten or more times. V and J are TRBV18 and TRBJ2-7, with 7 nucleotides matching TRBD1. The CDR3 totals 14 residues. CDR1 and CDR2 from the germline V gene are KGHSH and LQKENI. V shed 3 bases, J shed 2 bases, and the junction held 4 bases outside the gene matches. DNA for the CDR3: TGTGCCAGCTCACCCGACAGGGTAACCTACGAGCAGTACTTC. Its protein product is CASSPDRVTYEQYF.

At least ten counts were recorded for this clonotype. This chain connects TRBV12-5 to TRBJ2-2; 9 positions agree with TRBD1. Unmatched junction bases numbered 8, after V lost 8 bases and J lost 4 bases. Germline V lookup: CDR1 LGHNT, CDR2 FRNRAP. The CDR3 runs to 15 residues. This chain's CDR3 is CASTIGTGSTGELFF. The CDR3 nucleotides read TGTGCTAGTACCATCGGGACAGGGAGCACCGGGGAGCTGTTTTTT.